The 24 T cell receptor beta chains reported below all come from one sample, sequenced in a study of cytomegalovirus exposure and HLA in healthy donors. In the PCR, 60 Vbeta and 13 Jbeta primers were used. TCRdb's table, derived via immunoSEQ multiplex PCR, lists solely in-frame clones and lacks some. The table has 150,000 to 200,000 clones, 79% seen once. The sequenced sample consisted of PBMCs. These receptor sequences come from a woman between 50 and 59 years old in good health and CMV-seronegative.

The chain is built from TRBV7-2 and TRBJ1-2; no reliable D call. V shed 6 bases and J shed 1 base, with 9 bases lying between them. This CDR3 contains 13 residues. Germline V CDR1 and CDR2: SGHTA, FQGNSA. CDR3 in DNA: TGTGCCAGCAGTGGGCGGGGTAACTATGGCTACACCTTC. Translated: CASSGRGNYGYTF.

The chain links TRBV7-2 to TRBJ1-1, with a weak D call TRBD1 (5 bases). V gave up 3 bases and J gave up 5 bases, with 16 bases separating them. Germline loops: CDR1 SGHTA, CDR2 FQGNSA. This CDR3 region has 15 residues. The CDR3, as DNA: TGTGCCAGCAGCTTTCCCGCTCCCAGGGATACTGAAGCTTTCTTT. This codes for CASSFPAPRDTEAFF.

The chain joins TRBV15 to TRBJ2-1; tentatively, D is TRBD1 (5 bases). This CDR3 spans 15 amino acids. V lost 0 bases, J lost 10 bases, and 16 bases lay in between. Germline loops: CDR1 LNHNV, CDR2 YYDKDF (reference sequence). CDR3 DNA sequence: TGTGCCACCAGCAGAGATTTAGTGGAACCAGGGGAGCAGTTCTTC. Its translation: CATSRDLVEPGEQFF. The variable domain in full, with the rest retrieved from reference TRBV15 and TRBJ2-1, is DAMVIQNPRYQVTQFGKPVTLSCSQTLNHNVMYWYQQKSSQAPKLLFHYYDKDFNNEADTPDNFQSRRPNTSFCFLDIRSPGLGDTAMYLCATSRDLVEPGEQFFGPGTRLTVL.

V usage is TRBV18 and J usage is TRBJ2-7, with D uncertain. Trimming stripped 4 bases from V and 0 bases from J, with 10 bases between. Germline CDR1 is KGHSH and CDR2 is LQKENI. CDR3 size: 14 residues. The chain's CDR3 is CASSQKENSYEQYF. Written as DNA, the CDR3 is TGTGCCAGCTCACAAAAAGAGAACTCCTACGAGCAGTACTTC.

This sequence joins TRBV6-5 and TRBJ2-1; 8 bases are a match to TRBD1. Trimming at V came to 2 bases and at J to 8 bases, leaving 11 bases not matched to a gene. Germline lookup yields CDR1 MNHEY and CDR2 SVGAGI. This CDR3 contains 16 residues. The CDR3 protein is CASSYTRTGFVYEQFF. In nucleotides, the CDR3 is TGTGCCAGCAGTTACACCCGGACAGGGTTCGTCTATGAGCAGTTCTTC.

The V and J genes are TRBV14 and TRBJ1-1; no clear D. Trimming took 0 bases from V and 0 from J, leaving 11 bases between them. The CDR3 sequence is 16 residues long. The V gene's germline CDR1 is SGHDN and CDR2 FVKESK. The CDR3 DNA reads as TGTGCCAGCAGCCAAGATAGTGGCCAGGTGAACACTGAAGCTTTCTTT. Its translation: CASSQDSGQVNTEAFF.

The rearrangement links TRBV6-1 to TRBJ1-4; TRBD1 matches 9 bases. V was pared by 7 bases and J by 6 bases, with 9 bases of the junction left unmatched. Germline V gene sequence: CDR1 MNHNS, CDR2 SASEGT. This CDR3 spans 15 amino acids. CDR3 region: CASKGSRTGDEKLFF. The CDR3 region has the DNA TGTGCCAGCAAGGGGAGCCGGACAGGGGATGAAAAACTGTTTTTT.

This clone was counted only a few times. The gene calls are TRBV7-9 and TRBJ1-2; 9 positions match TRBD1. The CDR3 runs 15 residues. V shed 3 bases and J 6 bases; nucleotides not matched to a gene: 8. Per germline, CDR1 SEHNR and CDR2 FQNEAQ (reference sequence). Here the CDR3 reads CASSLGGQGVDGYTF. The CDR3 DNA is TGTGCCAGCAGCTTGGGGGGACAGGGAGTTGATGGCTACACCTTC.

V and J are TRBV7-2 and TRBJ1-1; weak D call: TRBD1 (6 bases). The CDR3 consists of 12 residues. Looked up from germline, CDR1 is SGHTA and CDR2 is FQGNSA. V dropped 6 bases and J dropped 8 bases, with 13 bases sitting between them. The CDR3 DNA reads as TGTGCCAGCAGTTACAGGGAGAACGAAGCTTTCTTT. As protein: CASSYRENEAFF.

The chain carries TRBV19 and TRBJ2-3; 8 bases map to TRBD1. The germline CDR1 and CDR2 sequences are LNHDA and SQIVND (reference sequence). The CDR3 runs to 15 residues. V shed 5 bases and J 2 bases; nucleotides not matched to a gene: 6. CDR3 loop: CASSPSGQATDTQYF. The CDR3 DNA follows: TGTGCCAGTAGTCCTTCGGGACAGGCCACAGATACGCAGTATTTT.

The genes are TRBV7-2 and TRBJ1-3; tentative D call: TRBD1 (6 bases). Germline CDR1 and CDR2: SGHTA and FQGNSA. The CDR3 totals 15 residues. The germline V and J ends were trimmed by 5 bases and 5 bases, with 16 bases remaining between them. DNA for the CDR3: TGTGCCAGCAGCCCTCAACAGGGTTCTAGAAACACCATATATTTT. The encoded protein is CASSPQQGSRNTIYF.

The CDR3 reads CASSPITGLNTEAFF. For the CDR3, the DNA is TGTGCCAGCAGCCCTATTACAGGGTTGAACACTGAAGCTTTCTTT. The chain recombines TRBV11-2 with TRBJ1-1, with a weak D call TRBD1 (6 bases). Germline assignment: CDR1 SGHAT and CDR2 FQNNGV. The CDR3 has 15 amino acids. V dropped 5 bases and J dropped 0 bases, with 13 bases sitting between them.

The DNA of the CDR3 is TGTGCCAGCAGCCCTCGGGACAGGGCGACTCAGGAGCAGTACTTC. Encoded protein: CASSPRDRATQEQYF. V gene TRBV5-6 combines with J gene TRBJ2-7; the match to TRBD1 covers 9 bases. V lost 4 bases and J lost 7; bases outside the gene matches: 12. The CDR3 sequence is 15 residues long. Per the germline V gene, CDR1 is SGHDT and CDR2 is YYEEEE. Complete variable domain (other parts from reference TRBV5-6 and TRBJ2-7): DAGVTQSPTHLIKTRGQQVTLRCSPKSGHDTVSWYQQALGQGPQFIFQYYEEEERQRGNFPDRFSGHQFPNYSSELNVNALLLGDSALYLCASSPRDRATQEQYFGPGTRLTVT.

The chain has TRBV18 and TRBJ2-7; a weak D match, TRBD1 (5 bases). Germline lookup yields CDR1 KGHSH and CDR2 LQKENI. This CDR3 comprises 13 residues. Between the trimmed V and J ends, which lost 5 bases and 5 bases, there was a span of 13 bases. CDR3 residues: CASSLAGFDEQYF. DNA of the CDR3: TGTGCCAGCTCATTGGCAGGGTTCGACGAGCAGTACTTC.

This clone occurred a few times. The V and J genes are TRBV27 and TRBJ1-1; 9 bases are a match to TRBD1. V dropped 4 bases and J dropped 4; count of bases not matched to a gene: 7. The CDR3 is 15 residues long. Germline-derived CDR1 and CDR2 are MNHEY and SMNVEV (reference sequence). The CDR3 loop reads CASSSYRGLSTEAFF. Written as DNA, the CDR3 is TGTGCCAGCAGTTCTTACAGGGGGCTGAGCACTGAAGCTTTCTTT.

The chain couples TRBV28 to TRBJ2-7, with TRBD2 identical over 12 bases. The ends lost 1 base at V and 3 bases at J; junction bases unmatched: 4. The CDR3 has 16 amino acids. CDR1 is MDHEN and CDR2 is SYDVKM in the germline V gene. The DNA of the CDR3 is TGTGCCAGCAGTTTATCCGGACTAGCGGGATACTACGAGCAGTACTTC. Translation gives CASSLSGLAGYYEQYF.

This rearrangement joins TRBV28 to TRBJ1-5; possible D gene TRBD1, 5 bases. Trimming took off 6 bases at V and 5 bases at J, with 20 bases between the two ends. In germline, CDR1 is MDHEN, CDR2 SYDVKM. This CDR3 has 16 residues. The CDR3 reads CASSQLRVGEYQPQHF. The CDR3 nucleotides read TGTGCCAGCAGCCAACTCAGGGTAGGGGAATATCAGCCCCAGCATTTT.

V is TRBV30 and J is TRBJ1-3; no firm D call. Germline CDR1 and CDR2: GTSNPN and SVGIG (reference sequence). V was pared by 2 bases and J by 0 bases, with 8 bases between. CDR3 length: 14 residues. The CDR3 DNA is TGTGCCTGGAGTTATGTTCCCTCTGGAAACACCATATATTTT. Amino acids: CAWSYVPSGNTIYF.

The rearrangement uses TRBV23-1 and TRBJ1-5; D not resolved. TRBV23-1 is known as an ORF, though its function is uncertain. The ends were cut back, 0 bases at V and 5 bases at J, with 8 bases in the middle. The CDR3 is 14 amino acids. The CDR3 sequence is CASSQSGRHQPQHF. The CDR3 DNA follows: TGCGCCAGCAGTCAATCGGGCAGGCATCAGCCCCAGCATTTT.

V usage is TRBV5-1 and J usage is TRBJ2-7; D perhaps matches TRBD2 (5 bases). The germline V gene has CDR1 SGHRS and CDR2 YFSETQ. The CDR3 runs 14 residues. V was shortened by 0 bases and J by 6 bases, with 13 bases between the two germline ends. The CDR3 DNA sequence: TGCGCCAGCAGCTTGGCTCTAGCAGTGACCGAGCAGTACTTC. It specifies CASSLALAVTEQYF.

The rearrangement uses TRBV27 and TRBJ1-5; D ambiguous. There are 15 residues in the CDR3. CDR1 and CDR2 from the germline V gene are MNHEY and SMNVEV (reference sequence). With 0 bases removed from V and 3 bases from J, the gap between germline ends came to 9 bases. CDR3 amino acids: CASSLSRAVNQPQHF. The CDR3 DNA sequence: TGTGCCAGCAGTTTATCGCGGGCGGTCAATCAGCCCCAGCATTTT.

The J gene is TRBJ1-1, the V gene TRBV7-6; D might be TRBD1 (5 bases). Germline V CDR1 and CDR2: SGHVS, FNYEAQ. The CDR3 contains 16 residues. Trimming pared 3 bases from V and 5 bases from J, leaving 19 bases between. The CDR3 loop is CASSLGLGGAGTEAFF. As DNA, the CDR3 is TGTGCCAGCAGCTTGGGACTTGGAGGCGCCGGGACTGAAGCTTTCTTT.

The V call is TRBV7-2, the J call TRBJ2-7; perhaps TRBD1 as D (6 bases). The CDR3 runs to 15 residues. Trimming shortened V by 5 bases and J by 2 bases, and 16 bases separated the two germline ends. Germline V gene lookup returns CDR1 SGHTA and CDR2 FQGNSA. CDR3 sequence (DNA): TGTGCCAGCAGCCACAGGGAGAATGGGCCCTACGAGCAGTACTTC. Protein product: CASSHRENGPYEQYF. Using reference TRBV7-2 and TRBJ2-7 for the parts outside the CDR3, the full variable domain is GAGVSQSPSNKVTEKGKDVELRCDPISGHTALYWYRQSLGQGLEFLIYFQGNSAPDKSGLPSDRFSAERTGGSVSTLTIQRTQQEDSAVYLCASSHRENGPYEQYFGPGTRLTVT.

For the CDR3, the DNA is TGTGCCAGCAGCCCGGAGAGCAACACAGATACGCAGTATTTT. Protein product: CASSPESNTDTQYF. The chain joins TRBV7-9 to TRBJ2-3; the D is unclear. Germline lookup yields CDR1 SEHNR and CDR2 FQNEAQ (reference sequence). This CDR3 has 14 residues. The germline V and J ends were trimmed by 5 bases and 2 bases, with 11 bases remaining between them.